This T cell receptor (beta chain) was observed in a study of T cell responses to AZD1222 COVID-19 vaccine. Measured with immunoSEQ multiplex PCR; TCRdb has only the in-frame clones, and not every one. In the table there are around 130,000 clones, over 75% of which are singletons. The V gene's germline CDR1 is SGHAT and CDR2 FQNNGV. This CDR3 comprises 18 residues. As regards this clone: One junction end disagrees with the germline gene, perhaps due to a read error.

The sequencing here drew on peripheral blood, taken 28 days after the second dose of the MenACWY control vaccine. The V call is TRBV11-2, the J call TRBJ2-1, with TRBD2 matching over 8 bases. The sequence was obtained from an adult who received the MenACWY meningococcal vaccine as a control. Here the CDR3 DNA reads TGTGCCAGTGAAGGCGGGGGGCTAACGTGGGGCTCCTCCAATGAGCAGTTCTTC. It codes for CASEGGGLTWGSSNEQFF.